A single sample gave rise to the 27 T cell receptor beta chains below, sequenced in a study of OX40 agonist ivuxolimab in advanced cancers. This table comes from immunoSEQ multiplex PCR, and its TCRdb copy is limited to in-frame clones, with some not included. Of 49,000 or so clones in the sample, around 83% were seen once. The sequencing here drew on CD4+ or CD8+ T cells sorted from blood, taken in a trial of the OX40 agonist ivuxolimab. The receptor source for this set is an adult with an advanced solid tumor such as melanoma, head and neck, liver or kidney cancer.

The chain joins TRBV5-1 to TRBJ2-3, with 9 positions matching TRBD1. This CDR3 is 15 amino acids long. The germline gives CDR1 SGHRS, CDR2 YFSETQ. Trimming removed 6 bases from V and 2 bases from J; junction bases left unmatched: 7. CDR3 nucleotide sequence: TGCGCCAGCATCCCGACAGGGGGGGACACAGATACGCAGTATTTT. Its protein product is CASIPTGGDTDTQYF.

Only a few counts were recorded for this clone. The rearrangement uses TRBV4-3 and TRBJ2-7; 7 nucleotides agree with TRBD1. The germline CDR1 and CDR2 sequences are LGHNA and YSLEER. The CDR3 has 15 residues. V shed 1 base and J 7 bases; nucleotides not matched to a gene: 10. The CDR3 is CASSQGRGSSWEQYF. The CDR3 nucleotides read TGCGCCAGCAGCCAAGGCAGGGGGAGTTCGTGGGAGCAGTACTTC.

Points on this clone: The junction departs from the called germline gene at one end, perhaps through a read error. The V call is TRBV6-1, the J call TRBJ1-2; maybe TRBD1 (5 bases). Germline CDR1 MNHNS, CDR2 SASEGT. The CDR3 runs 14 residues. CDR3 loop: CASSVGTATRTSGF. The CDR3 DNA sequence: TGTGCCAGCAGTGTTGGGACGGCCACTCGGACCTCCGGGTTC.

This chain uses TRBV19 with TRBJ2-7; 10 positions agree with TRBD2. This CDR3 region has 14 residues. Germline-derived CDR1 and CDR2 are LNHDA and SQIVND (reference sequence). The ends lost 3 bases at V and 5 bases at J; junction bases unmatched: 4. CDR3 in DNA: TGTGCCAGTAGTATGCGTCTAGCGGGGGACGAGCAGTACTTC. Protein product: CASSMRLAGDEQYF.

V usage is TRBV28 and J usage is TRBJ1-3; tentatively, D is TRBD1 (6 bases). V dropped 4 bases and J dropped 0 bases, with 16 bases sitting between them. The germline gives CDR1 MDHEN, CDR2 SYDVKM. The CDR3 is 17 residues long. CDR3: CASSSGGESFSGNTIYF. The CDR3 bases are TGTGCCAGCAGTTCTGGGGGCGAATCCTTCTCTGGAAACACCATATATTTT.

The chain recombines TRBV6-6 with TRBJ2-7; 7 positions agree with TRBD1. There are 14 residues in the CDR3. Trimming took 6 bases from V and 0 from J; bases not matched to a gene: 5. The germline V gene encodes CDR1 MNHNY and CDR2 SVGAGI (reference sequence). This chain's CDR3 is CASRAGGSSYEQYF. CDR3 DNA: TGTGCCAGCAGAGCAGGGGGAAGCTCCTACGAGCAGTACTTC.

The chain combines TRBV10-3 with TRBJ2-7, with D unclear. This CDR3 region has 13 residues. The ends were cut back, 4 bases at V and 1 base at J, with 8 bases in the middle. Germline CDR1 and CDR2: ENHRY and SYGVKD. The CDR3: CAISGDGSYEQYF. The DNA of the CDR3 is TGTGCCATCAGTGGTGATGGGTCCTACGAGCAGTACTTC.

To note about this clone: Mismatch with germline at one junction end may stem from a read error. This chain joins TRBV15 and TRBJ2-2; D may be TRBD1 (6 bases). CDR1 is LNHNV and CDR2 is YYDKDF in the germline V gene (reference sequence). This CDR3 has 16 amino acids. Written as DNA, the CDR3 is TGTGCCACCAGCAACTTAAGGCAGGGGAACGCCGGGGAGCTGTTTTTT. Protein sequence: CATSNLRQGNAGELFF.

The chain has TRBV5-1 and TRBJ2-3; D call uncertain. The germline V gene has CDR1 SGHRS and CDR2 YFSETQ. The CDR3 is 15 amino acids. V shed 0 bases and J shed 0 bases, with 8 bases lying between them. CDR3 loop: CASSLERASTDTQYF. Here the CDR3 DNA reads TGCGCCAGCAGCTTGGAACGGGCGAGCACAGATACGCAGTATTTT.

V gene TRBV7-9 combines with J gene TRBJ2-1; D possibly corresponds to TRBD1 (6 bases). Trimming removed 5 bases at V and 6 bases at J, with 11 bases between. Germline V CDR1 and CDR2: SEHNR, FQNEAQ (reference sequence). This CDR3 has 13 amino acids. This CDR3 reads CASSLRDINEQFF. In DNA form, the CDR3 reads TGTGCCAGCAGCCTCCGGGACATCAATGAGCAGTTCTTC. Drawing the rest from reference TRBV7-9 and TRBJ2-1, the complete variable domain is DTGVSQNPRHKITKRGQNVTFRCDPISEHNRLYWYRQTLGQGPEFLTYFQNEAQLEKSRLLSDRFSAERPKGSFSTLEIQRTEQGDSAMYLCASSLRDINEQFFGPGTRLTVL.

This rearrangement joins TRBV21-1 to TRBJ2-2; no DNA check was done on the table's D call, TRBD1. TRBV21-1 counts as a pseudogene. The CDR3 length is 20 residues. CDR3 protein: CASSKEEGRDRGSGTGELFF. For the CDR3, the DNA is TGTGCCAGCAGCAAAGAGGAGGGCCGGGACAGGGGGTCGGGCACCGGGGAGCTGTTTTTT.

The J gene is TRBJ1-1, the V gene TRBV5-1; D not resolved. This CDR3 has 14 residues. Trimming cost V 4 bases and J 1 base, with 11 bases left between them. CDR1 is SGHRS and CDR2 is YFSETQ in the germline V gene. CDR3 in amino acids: CASSQITANTEAFF. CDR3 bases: TGCGCCAGCAGCCAGATTACAGCGAACACTGAAGCTTTCTTT.

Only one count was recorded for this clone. The CDR3 DNA reads as TGTGCCAGCAGACTACAGGGGGCATCTAATTCACCCCTCCACTTT. This sequence encodes CASRLQGASNSPLHF. This chain links TRBV2 with TRBJ1-6; 9 bases are shared with TRBD1. V gave up 6 bases and J gave up 6 bases; unmatched junction bases: 6. This CDR3 contains 15 residues. Germline-derived CDR1 and CDR2 are SNHLY and FYNNEI.

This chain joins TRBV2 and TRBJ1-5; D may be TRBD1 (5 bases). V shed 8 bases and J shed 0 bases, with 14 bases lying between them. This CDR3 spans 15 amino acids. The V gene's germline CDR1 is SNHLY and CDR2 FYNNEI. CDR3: CASSLGTGSNQPQHF. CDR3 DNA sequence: TGTGCCAGCTCCTTAGGTACAGGTAGCAATCAGCCCCAGCATTTT.

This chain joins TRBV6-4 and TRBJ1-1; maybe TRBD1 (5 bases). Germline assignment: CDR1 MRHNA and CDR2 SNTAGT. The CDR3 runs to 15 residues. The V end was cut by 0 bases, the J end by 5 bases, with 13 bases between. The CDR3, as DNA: TGTGCCAGCAGTGACTCGGGAGACGGGGGGACTGAAGCTTTCTTT. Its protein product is CASSDSGDGGTEAFF.

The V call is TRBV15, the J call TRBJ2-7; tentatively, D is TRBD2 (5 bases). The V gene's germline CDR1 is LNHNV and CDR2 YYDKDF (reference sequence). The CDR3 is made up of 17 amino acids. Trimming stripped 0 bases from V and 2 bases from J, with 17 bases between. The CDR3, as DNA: TGTGCCACCAGCAGAGATCTCGAGCGGAACTATGCCTACGAGCAGTACTTC. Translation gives CATSRDLERNYAYEQYF.

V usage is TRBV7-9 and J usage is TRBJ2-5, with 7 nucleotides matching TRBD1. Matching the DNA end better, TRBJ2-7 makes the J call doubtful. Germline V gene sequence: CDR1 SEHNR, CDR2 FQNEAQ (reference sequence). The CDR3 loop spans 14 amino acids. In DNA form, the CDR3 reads TGTGCCAGCAGCCCCGACAGGGCCCCCTACGAGCAGTACTTC. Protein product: CASSPDRAPYEQYF.

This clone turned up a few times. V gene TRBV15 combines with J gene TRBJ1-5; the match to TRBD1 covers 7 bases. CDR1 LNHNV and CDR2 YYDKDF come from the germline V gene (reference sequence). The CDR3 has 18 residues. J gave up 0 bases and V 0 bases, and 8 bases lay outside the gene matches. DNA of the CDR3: TGTGCCACCAGCAGAGATAGGGACAGAAGGTATAGCAATCAGCCCCAGCATTTT. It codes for CATSRDRDRRYSNQPQHF. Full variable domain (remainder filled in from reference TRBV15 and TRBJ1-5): DAMVIQNPRYQVTQFGKPVTLSCSQTLNHNVMYWYQQKSSQAPKLLFHYYDKDFNNEADTPDNFQSRRPNTSFCFLDIRSPGLGDTAMYLCATSRDRDRRYSNQPQHFGDGTRLSIL.

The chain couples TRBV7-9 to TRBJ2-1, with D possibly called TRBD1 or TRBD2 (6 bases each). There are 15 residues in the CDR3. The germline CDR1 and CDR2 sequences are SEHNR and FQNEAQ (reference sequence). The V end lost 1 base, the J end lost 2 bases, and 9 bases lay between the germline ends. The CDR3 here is CASSLEGGPYNEQFF. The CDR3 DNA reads TGTGCCAGCAGCTTAGAGGGGGGCCCCTACAATGAGCAGTTCTTC.

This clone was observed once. The CDR3 loop is CASSLAGGPGANVLTF. In DNA form, the CDR3 reads TGCGCCAGCAGCTTGGCGGGGGGGCCTGGGGCCAACGTCCTGACTTTC. The V gene is TRBV5-1, the J gene TRBJ2-6; TRBD2 agrees at 8 bases. This CDR3 is built from 16 residues. V was clipped by 0 bases and J by 2 bases; unmatched bases: 1. Germline V gene data show CDR1 as SGHRS and CDR2 as YFSETQ.

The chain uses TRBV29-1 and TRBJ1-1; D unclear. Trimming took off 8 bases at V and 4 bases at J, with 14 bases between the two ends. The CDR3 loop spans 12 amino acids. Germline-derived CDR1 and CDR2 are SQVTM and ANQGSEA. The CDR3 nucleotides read TGCAGCTCTAGGGTGATATCCACTGAAGCTTTCTTT. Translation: CSSRVISTEAFF.

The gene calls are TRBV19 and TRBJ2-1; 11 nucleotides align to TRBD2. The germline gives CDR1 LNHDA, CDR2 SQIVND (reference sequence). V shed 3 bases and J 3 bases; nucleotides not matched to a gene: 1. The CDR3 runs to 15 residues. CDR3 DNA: TGTGCCAGTAGTATTAGCGGGGGGGACTACAATGAGCAGTTCTTC. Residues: CASSISGGDYNEQFF.

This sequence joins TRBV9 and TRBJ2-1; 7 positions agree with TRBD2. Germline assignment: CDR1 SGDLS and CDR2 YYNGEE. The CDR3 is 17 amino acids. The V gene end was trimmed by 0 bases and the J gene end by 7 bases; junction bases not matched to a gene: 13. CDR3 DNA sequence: TGTGCCAGCAGCGTAGCCCCGGGGGGTATCTCATCTAATGAGCAGTTCTTC. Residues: CASSVAPGGISSNEQFF. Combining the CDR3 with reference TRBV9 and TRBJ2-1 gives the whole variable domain DSGVTQTPKHLITATGQRVTLRCSPRSGDLSVYWYQQSLDQGLQFLIQYYNGEERAKGNILERFSAQQFPDLHSELNLSSLELGDSALYFCASSVAPGGISSNEQFFGPGTRLTVL.

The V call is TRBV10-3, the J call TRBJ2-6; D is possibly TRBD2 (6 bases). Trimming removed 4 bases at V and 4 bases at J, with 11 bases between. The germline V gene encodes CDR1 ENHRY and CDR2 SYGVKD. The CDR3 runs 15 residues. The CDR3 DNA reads TGTGCCATCAGTGCCGCCCGGGGGGGGGCCAACGTCCTGACTTTC. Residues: CAISAARGGANVLTF.

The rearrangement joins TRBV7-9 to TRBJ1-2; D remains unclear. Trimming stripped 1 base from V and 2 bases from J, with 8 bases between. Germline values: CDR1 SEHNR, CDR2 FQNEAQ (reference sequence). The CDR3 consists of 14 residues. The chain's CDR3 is CASSLVLGNYGYTF. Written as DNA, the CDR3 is TGTGCCAGCAGCTTAGTTCTGGGAAACTATGGCTACACCTTC.

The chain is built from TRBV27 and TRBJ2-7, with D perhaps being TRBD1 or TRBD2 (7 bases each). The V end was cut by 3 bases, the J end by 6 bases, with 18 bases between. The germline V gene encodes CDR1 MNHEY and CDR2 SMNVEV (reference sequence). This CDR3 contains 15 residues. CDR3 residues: CASSLAGRGLGEQYF. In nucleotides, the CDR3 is TGTGCCAGCAGTTTGGCGGGGAGGGGGCTTGGCGAGCAGTACTTC.

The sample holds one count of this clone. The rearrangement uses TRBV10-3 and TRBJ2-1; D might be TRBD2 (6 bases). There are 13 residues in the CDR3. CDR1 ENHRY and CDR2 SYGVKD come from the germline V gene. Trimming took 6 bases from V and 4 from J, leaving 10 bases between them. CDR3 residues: CAIRQEGYNEQFF. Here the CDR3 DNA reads TGTGCCATCAGGCAGGAGGGGTACAATGAGCAGTTCTTC.